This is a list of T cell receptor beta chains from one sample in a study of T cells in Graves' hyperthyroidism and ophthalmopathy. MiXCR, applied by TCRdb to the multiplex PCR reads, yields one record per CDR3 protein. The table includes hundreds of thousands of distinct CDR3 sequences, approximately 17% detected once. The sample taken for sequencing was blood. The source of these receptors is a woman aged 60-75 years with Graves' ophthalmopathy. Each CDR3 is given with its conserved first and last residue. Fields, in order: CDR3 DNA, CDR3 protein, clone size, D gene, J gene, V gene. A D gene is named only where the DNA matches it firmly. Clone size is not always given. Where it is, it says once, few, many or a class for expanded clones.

CDR3nt: TGTGCCAGCAGTGTGACAGGGTTTGGAGAGACCCAGTACTTC
CDR3aa: CASSVTGFGETQYF
abundance: many
d_gene: TRBD1
j_gene: TRBJ2-5
v_gene: TRBV2

CDR3nt: TGTGCCATCAACAGGGGGCCCAACGAGCAGTACTTC
CDR3aa: CAINRGPNEQYF
abundance: many
d_gene: TRBD1
j_gene: TRBJ2-7
v_gene: TRBV7-9

CDR3nt: TGTGCCAGCAGCTTTGGGACAGGGCCCCAGGGGACTGAAGCTTTCTTT
CDR3aa: CASSFGTGPQGTEAFF
abundance: -
d_gene: TRBD1
j_gene: TRBJ1-1
v_gene: TRBV5-6

CDR3nt: TGTGCCAGTAGGCAGACAGGGAGTAACACTGAAGCTTTCTTT
CDR3aa: CASRQTGSNTEAFF
abundance: few
d_gene: TRBD1
j_gene: TRBJ1-1
v_gene: TRBV19

CDR3nt: TGTGCCAGCGGGGACCAGGGGATGAGAAACATTCAGTACTTC
CDR3aa: CASGDQGMRNIQYF
abundance: -
d_gene: -
j_gene: TRBJ2-4
v_gene: TRBV5-5

CDR3nt: TGTGCCAGCAGACCGGGGGGCTTCGATAATTCACCCCTCCACTTT
CDR3aa: CASRPGGFDNSPLHF
abundance: few
d_gene: -
j_gene: TRBJ1-6
v_gene: TRBV6-1

CDR3nt: TGTGCCAGCAGTTTATCCGGACTAGCGGGAGCCTACGAGCAGTACTTC
CDR3aa: CASSLSGLAGAYEQYF
abundance: -
d_gene: TRBD2
j_gene: TRBJ2-7
v_gene: TRBV28

CDR3nt: TGTGCCAGCAGCTTAGCGCTGTTTGGGGACAAAGATGGCTACACCTTC
CDR3aa: CASSLALFGDKDGYTF
abundance: many
d_gene: -
j_gene: TRBJ1-2
v_gene: TRBV11-1

CDR3nt: TGTGCCATCAGTGTCCAGGGGCTAAATCAGCCCCAGCATTTT
CDR3aa: CAISVQGLNQPQHF
abundance: -
d_gene: -
j_gene: TRBJ1-5
v_gene: TRBV10-3

CDR3nt: TGTGCCAGCAGTTTAATGTCTAGCGGAACCGGGGAGCTGTTTTTT
CDR3aa: CASSLMSSGTGELFF
abundance: many
d_gene: TRBD2
j_gene: TRBJ2-2
v_gene: TRBV12-3/TRBV12-4

CDR3nt: TGTGCCACCAGCAGAGATCGGGGGAGCAATCAGCCCCAGCATTTT
CDR3aa: CATSRDRGSNQPQHF
abundance: many
d_gene: -
j_gene: TRBJ1-5
v_gene: TRBV15

CDR3nt: TGTGCCAGCAGCCCGGGACTAGCGGCCAAAAACATTCAGTACTTC
CDR3aa: CASSPGLAAKNIQYF
abundance: -
d_gene: TRBD2
j_gene: TRBJ2-4
v_gene: TRBV5-6

CDR3nt: TGTGCCAGTAGTCCTCTAAGCAATGGGCTTGGGAATTTGGCAGATACGCAGTATTTT
CDR3aa: CASSPLSNGLGNLADTQYF
abundance: -
d_gene: -
j_gene: TRBJ2-3
v_gene: TRBV19

CDR3nt: TGTGCCAGCAGTTTAACCCGGACTAGCGGAAAACAAGAGACCCAGTACTTC
CDR3aa: CASSLTRTSGKQETQYF
abundance: many
d_gene: TRBD2
j_gene: TRBJ2-5
v_gene: TRBV12-3/TRBV12-4

CDR3nt: TGCGCCAGCAGCCCGTGGACCGGGGGCACTGAAGCTTTCTTT
CDR3aa: CASSPWTGGTEAFF
abundance: -
d_gene: -
j_gene: TRBJ1-1
v_gene: TRBV4-1

CDR3nt: TGTGCCAGCAGGGGGGTTAGGGGCCACACCGGGGAGCTGTTTTTT
CDR3aa: CASRGVRGHTGELFF
abundance: many
d_gene: -
j_gene: TRBJ2-2
v_gene: TRBV2

CDR3nt: TGTGCCAGCAGCCAAGGACCCTACGAGCAGTACTTC
CDR3aa: CASSQGPYEQYF
abundance: many
d_gene: -
j_gene: TRBJ2-7
v_gene: TRBV3-1

CDR3nt: TGTGCCAGCAGCCCCCAAGGGTATGAGCAGTTCTTC
CDR3aa: CASSPQGYEQFF
abundance: -
d_gene: -
j_gene: TRBJ2-1
v_gene: TRBV3-1

CDR3nt: TGTGCCAGCAGTGAAGAGGCGGGAGACAGGGGCGAGCAGTACTTC
CDR3aa: CASSEEAGDRGEQYF
abundance: many
d_gene: -
j_gene: TRBJ2-7
v_gene: TRBV6-1

CDR3nt: TGTGCCAGCAGTTTAGGGGACAGGGACGGCGAGCAGTACTTC
CDR3aa: CASSLGDRDGEQYF
abundance: many
d_gene: TRBD1
j_gene: TRBJ2-7
v_gene: TRBV28